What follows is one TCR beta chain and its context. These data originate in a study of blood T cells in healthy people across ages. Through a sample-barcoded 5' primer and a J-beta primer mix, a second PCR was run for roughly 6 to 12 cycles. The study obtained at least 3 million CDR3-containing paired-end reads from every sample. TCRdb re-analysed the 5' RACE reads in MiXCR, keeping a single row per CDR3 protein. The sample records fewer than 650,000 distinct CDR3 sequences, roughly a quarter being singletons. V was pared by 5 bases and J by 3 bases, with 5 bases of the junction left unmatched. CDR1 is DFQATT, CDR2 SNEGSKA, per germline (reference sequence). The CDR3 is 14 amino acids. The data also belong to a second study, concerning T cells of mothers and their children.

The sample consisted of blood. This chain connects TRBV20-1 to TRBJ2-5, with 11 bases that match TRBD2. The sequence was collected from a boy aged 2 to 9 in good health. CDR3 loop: CSAGGTSGKETQYF. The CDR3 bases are TGCAGTGCTGGGGGGACTAGCGGAAAAGAGACCCAGTACTTC.